The rows below give T cell receptor beta chains drawn from one sample of a study of T cells after yellow fever vaccination. Via MiXCR, TCRdb re-called the 5' RACE reads, giving one row per CDR3 protein. This sample carries 610,000 or so distinct CDR3 sequences, about 12% of them seen once, and the ten largest clones take 15%. This specimen was PBMCs, taken on the day of the yellow fever booster vaccination. The receptors here all came from a young man who received the YFV17D yellow fever vaccine. CDR3s include the opening cysteine and the closing phenylalanine or tryptophan. A D gene is named only where the DNA matches it firmly. Clone sizes are given selectively: once, few, many, or a class where the clone is expanded.

clone_size: .
j_call: TRBJ2-2
d_call: TRBD2
v_call: TRBV4-2
cdr3_aa: CASSLTGLAIGIPTGELFF
cdr3_nt: TGTGCCAGCAGCCTCACGGGACTAGCGATCGGAATCCCCACCGGGGAGCTGTTTTTT

clone_size: .
j_call: TRBJ2-7
d_call: TRBD2
v_call: TRBV18
cdr3_aa: CASSPREIVDEQYF
cdr3_nt: TGTGCCAGCTCCCCGCGGGAGATCGTCGACGAGCAGTACTTC

clone_size: few
j_call: TRBJ1-1
d_call: TRBD1
v_call: TRBV20-1
cdr3_aa: CSAWTGGFAEAFF
cdr3_nt: TGCAGTGCTTGGACAGGGGGCTTCGCTGAAGCTTTCTTT

clone_size: few
j_call: TRBJ2-1
d_call: TRBD2
v_call: TRBV2
cdr3_aa: CASSPQRENEQFF
cdr3_nt: TGTGCCAGCAGTCCACAGCGGGAGAATGAGCAGTTCTTC

clone_size: many
j_call: TRBJ2-1
d_call: TRBD1
v_call: TRBV6-5
cdr3_aa: CASGDRVNSYNEQFF
cdr3_nt: TGTGCCAGCGGGGACAGGGTTAACTCCTACAATGAGCAGTTCTTC

clone_size: .
j_call: TRBJ2-1
d_call: .
v_call: TRBV25-1
cdr3_aa: CASRGFYEQFF
cdr3_nt: TGTGCCAGCAGAGGATTCTATGAGCAGTTCTTC

clone_size: .
j_call: TRBJ2-1
d_call: .
v_call: TRBV4-3
cdr3_aa: CASSQDPAPSYLGNEQFF
cdr3_nt: TGCGCCAGCAGCCAAGATCCAGCGCCAAGTTATTTAGGGAATGAGCAGTTCTTC

clone_size: .
j_call: TRBJ2-7
d_call: TRBD2
v_call: TRBV6-1
cdr3_aa: CASRGKGLAGAEQYF
cdr3_nt: TGTGCCAGCAGGGGGAAAGGACTAGCGGGAGCCGAGCAGTACTTC

clone_size: many
j_call: TRBJ2-1
d_call: .
v_call: TRBV5-6
cdr3_aa: CASSVLAPDYNEQFF
cdr3_nt: TGTGCCAGCAGCGTTCTAGCACCGGATTACAATGAGCAGTTCTTC

clone_size: .
j_call: TRBJ1-6
d_call: .
v_call: TRBV5-1
cdr3_aa: CASQGPSNSPLHF
cdr3_nt: TGCGCCAGCCAGGGTCCCTCGAATTCACCCCTCCACTTT

clone_size: .
j_call: TRBJ1-6
d_call: .
v_call: TRBV7-2
cdr3_aa: CASSYTTYSSYNSPLHF
cdr3_nt: TGTGCCAGCAGCTACACGACCTATAGCTCCTATAATTCACCCCTCCACTTT

clone_size: few
j_call: TRBJ2-7
d_call: .
v_call: TRBV28
cdr3_aa: CASSLFMGREQYF
cdr3_nt: TGTGCCAGCAGTTTATTTATGGGGAGGGAGCAGTACTTC

clone_size: few
j_call: TRBJ1-1
d_call: TRBD1
v_call: TRBV7-9
cdr3_aa: CASSFNRDRNTEAFF
cdr3_nt: TGTGCCAGCAGCTTCAACCGGGACAGGAACACTGAAGCTTTCTTT

clone_size: .
j_call: TRBJ2-5
d_call: TRBD1
v_call: TRBV10-3
cdr3_aa: CAISCLLWTGQLQETQYF
cdr3_nt: TGTGCCATCAGTTGTCTCCTGTGGACAGGTCAACTCCAAGAGACCCAGTACTTC

clone_size: .
j_call: TRBJ2-7
d_call: .
v_call: TRBV20-1
cdr3_aa: CSASPSISYEQYF
cdr3_nt: TGCAGTGCTAGTCCTTCAATCTCCTACGAGCAGTACTTC

clone_size: few
j_call: TRBJ1-6
d_call: .
v_call: TRBV7-2
cdr3_aa: CASSLEGPLMNSLHF
cdr3_nt: TGTGCCAGCAGCTTAGAGGGACCGTTAATGAATTCCCTCCACTTT

clone_size: many
j_call: TRBJ2-2
d_call: .
v_call: TRBV12-3/TRBV12-4
cdr3_aa: CASSFTPGELFF
cdr3_nt: TGTGCCAGCAGTTTCACTCCCGGGGAGCTGTTTTTT

clone_size: .
j_call: TRBJ1-2
d_call: .
v_call: TRBV20-1
cdr3_aa: CSASDGGGYTF
cdr3_nt: TGCAGTGCTAGCGATGGAGGGGGATACACCTTC

clone_size: few
j_call: TRBJ1-5
d_call: .
v_call: TRBV27
cdr3_aa: CASNAGSGWGNQPQHF
cdr3_nt: TGTGCCAGCAACGCAGGGTCGGGCTGGGGCAATCAGCCCCAGCATTTT

clone_size: few
j_call: TRBJ2-1
d_call: .
v_call: TRBV6-2/TRBV6-3
cdr3_aa: CASSDLDTSFGSYNEQFF
cdr3_nt: TGTGCCAGCAGCGATCTGGACACTAGTTTTGGTTCCTACAATGAGCAGTTCTTC

clone_size: few
j_call: TRBJ2-3
d_call: TRBD2
v_call: TRBV6-1
cdr3_aa: CASRRGSYSTDTQYF
cdr3_nt: TGTGCCAGCAGACGCGGGAGTTATAGCACAGATACGCAGTATTTT

clone_size: few
j_call: TRBJ1-2
d_call: TRBD1
v_call: TRBV12-3/TRBV12-4
cdr3_aa: CASSPGQGAGYGYTF
cdr3_nt: TGTGCCAGCAGTCCGGGACAGGGGGCGGGCTATGGCTACACCTTC

clone_size: few
j_call: TRBJ2-3
d_call: .
v_call: TRBV4-2
cdr3_aa: CASSQDTLRSTDTQYF
cdr3_nt: TGTGCCAGCAGCCAAGATACCCTGAGGAGCACAGATACGCAGTATTTT

clone_size: .
j_call: TRBJ2-3
d_call: .
v_call: TRBV7-9
cdr3_aa: CASRHRTWGTTDTQYF
cdr3_nt: TGTGCCAGCAGGCATCGAACGTGGGGGACCACAGATACGCAGTATTTT

clone_size: few
j_call: TRBJ2-7
d_call: TRBD1
v_call: TRBV20-1
cdr3_aa: CCARPRTGPARGVYEQYF
cdr3_nt: TGCTGTGCTAGACCAAGGACAGGGCCGGCCCGGGGCGTTTACGAGCAGTACTTC

clone_size: few
j_call: TRBJ2-3
d_call: .
v_call: TRBV21-1
cdr3_aa: CASSGGNSNTQYF
cdr3_nt: TGTGCCAGCAGCGGAGGGAACTCGAATACGCAGTATTTT

clone_size: .
j_call: TRBJ1-4
d_call: .
v_call: TRBV10-3
cdr3_aa: CATSGANEKLFF
cdr3_nt: TGTGCCACTTCGGGAGCGAATGAAAAACTGTTTTTT

clone_size: .
j_call: TRBJ2-3
d_call: TRBD2
v_call: TRBV7-2
cdr3_aa: CASSRAWTSGADTQYF
cdr3_nt: TGTGCCAGCAGCCGAGCCTGGACTAGCGGCGCAGATACGCAGTATTTT

clone_size: .
j_call: TRBJ1-1
d_call: .
v_call: TRBV7-8
cdr3_aa: CASSLMLGATEAFF
cdr3_nt: TGTGCCAGCAGCTTAATGTTGGGGGCCACTGAAGCTTTCTTT

clone_size: few
j_call: TRBJ1-6
d_call: TRBD1
v_call: TRBV4-3
cdr3_aa: CASSQVTGESPLHF
cdr3_nt: TGCGCCAGCAGCCAAGTAACAGGGGAATCACCCCTCCACTTT

clone_size: .
j_call: TRBJ1-1
d_call: .
v_call: TRBV5-4
cdr3_aa: CASSFSLGATEAFF
cdr3_nt: TGTGCCAGCAGCTTCAGTCTTGGGGCCACTGAAGCTTTCTTT

clone_size: few
j_call: TRBJ1-5
d_call: .
v_call: TRBV20-1
cdr3_aa: CSAADSRNQPQHF
cdr3_nt: TGCAGTGCTGCGGACAGTCGAAATCAGCCCCAGCATTTT

clone_size: few
j_call: TRBJ2-5
d_call: .
v_call: TRBV7-2
cdr3_aa: CASSLVLGSTETQYF
cdr3_nt: TGTGCCAGCAGCTTAGTCCTCGGGAGTACAGAGACCCAGTACTTC

clone_size: few
j_call: TRBJ2-3
d_call: .
v_call: TRBV7-6
cdr3_aa: CASSLGVKDTQYF
cdr3_nt: TGTGCCAGCAGCTTAGGCGTCAAAGATACGCAGTATTTT

clone_size: few
j_call: TRBJ2-5
d_call: .
v_call: TRBV5-1
cdr3_aa: CASSPHTQETQYF
cdr3_nt: TGCGCCAGCAGCCCGCATACCCAAGAGACCCAGTACTTC

clone_size: few
j_call: TRBJ2-5
d_call: .
v_call: TRBV12-3/TRBV12-4
cdr3_aa: CASSSGTLTQYF
cdr3_nt: TGTGCCAGCAGTTCCGGGACATTGACCCAGTACTTC

clone_size: .
j_call: TRBJ2-7
d_call: .
v_call: TRBV29-1
cdr3_aa: CSVGDYSSYEQYF
cdr3_nt: TGCAGCGTTGGAGACTACTCCTCCTACGAGCAGTACTTC

clone_size: .
j_call: TRBJ1-1
d_call: .
v_call: TRBV7-9
cdr3_aa: CASSRTGMYTEAFF
cdr3_nt: TGTGCCAGCAGTCGTACGGGGATGTACACTGAAGCTTTCTTT

clone_size: few
j_call: TRBJ2-7
d_call: .
v_call: TRBV18
cdr3_aa: CASSPGLSYLEYEQYF
cdr3_nt: TGTGCCAGCTCACCGGGGCTATCATATCTAGAATACGAGCAGTACTTC

clone_size: few
j_call: TRBJ1-1
d_call: .
v_call: TRBV20-1
cdr3_aa: CSARGGQNTEAFF
cdr3_nt: TGCAGTGCTAGGGGTGGACAGAACACTGAAGCTTTCTTT

clone_size: many
j_call: TRBJ2-3
d_call: TRBD2
v_call: TRBV24-1
cdr3_aa: CATSDVGGGMTDTQYF
cdr3_nt: TGTGCCACCAGTGACGTTGGGGGAGGGATGACAGATACGCAGTATTTT

clone_size: .
j_call: TRBJ2-3
d_call: .
v_call: TRBV5-6
cdr3_aa: CASSLVRERRTDTQYF
cdr3_nt: TGTGCCAGCAGCTTGGTGAGGGAACGACGCACAGATACGCAGTATTTT

clone_size: .
j_call: TRBJ2-5
d_call: TRBD2
v_call: TRBV20-1
cdr3_aa: CRMGLAEQETQYF
cdr3_nt: TGCAGAATGGGACTAGCGGAGCAAGAGACCCAGTACTTC

clone_size: .
j_call: TRBJ2-6
d_call: TRBD2
v_call: TRBV6-2/TRBV6-3
cdr3_aa: CASAASGRISGANVLTF
cdr3_nt: TGTGCCAGCGCGGCTAGCGGACGTATCTCTGGGGCCAACGTCCTGACTTTC

clone_size: few
j_call: TRBJ2-7
d_call: TRBD1
v_call: TRBV4-3
cdr3_aa: CASSGPGQGAYEQYF
cdr3_nt: TGCGCCAGCAGCGGGCCGGGACAGGGGGCCTACGAGCAGTACTTC

clone_size: few
j_call: TRBJ2-7
d_call: TRBD2
v_call: TRBV28
cdr3_aa: CASSSWGGSKPEQYF
cdr3_nt: TGTGCCAGCAGTTCCTGGGGGGGGTCGAAACCGGAGCAGTACTTC

clone_size: .
j_call: TRBJ2-1
d_call: .
v_call: TRBV5-1
cdr3_aa: CASSRQVGNEQFF
cdr3_nt: TGCGCCAGCAGCAGGCAGGTTGGTAATGAGCAGTTCTTC

clone_size: .
j_call: TRBJ2-1
d_call: .
v_call: TRBV20-1
cdr3_aa: CSASAGVTYNEQFF
cdr3_nt: TGCAGTGCTAGTGCAGGGGTGACCTACAATGAGCAGTTCTTC

clone_size: few
j_call: TRBJ2-2
d_call: TRBD2
v_call: TRBV29-1
cdr3_aa: CSVGREGNTGELFF
cdr3_nt: TGCAGCGTTGGACGGGAGGGGAACACCGGGGAGCTGTTTTTT

clone_size: .
j_call: TRBJ2-5
d_call: .
v_call: TRBV5-1
cdr3_aa: CASSFFTTGETQYF
cdr3_nt: TGCGCCAGCAGCTTCTTCACTACAGGAGAGACCCAGTACTTC

clone_size: many
j_call: TRBJ2-1
d_call: .
v_call: TRBV3-1
cdr3_aa: CASSQGTVPEQFF
cdr3_nt: TGTGCCAGCAGCCAAGGGACGGTACCTGAGCAGTTCTTC

clone_size: few
j_call: TRBJ1-5
d_call: .
v_call: TRBV2
cdr3_aa: CASSDGPAVNQPQHF
cdr3_nt: TGTGCCAGCAGTGACGGTCCGGCGGTCAATCAGCCCCAGCATTTT

clone_size: .
j_call: TRBJ2-7
d_call: TRBD1
v_call: TRBV11-1
cdr3_aa: CASSRPGQGRAYEQYF
cdr3_nt: TGTGCCAGCAGCCGCCCGGGACAGGGGAGGGCCTACGAGCAGTACTTC

clone_size: .
j_call: TRBJ2-3
d_call: TRBD2
v_call: TRBV6-1
cdr3_aa: CASSINGLASGDTQYF
cdr3_nt: TGTGCCAGCAGCATCAACGGACTAGCTTCAGGAGATACGCAGTATTTT

clone_size: once
j_call: TRBJ1-4
d_call: TRBD1
v_call: TRBV29-1
cdr3_aa: CSVSGTGLSTNEKLFF
cdr3_nt: TGCAGCGTATCCGGGACAGGGCTTTCTACTAATGAAAAACTGTTTTTT

clone_size: .
j_call: TRBJ2-7
d_call: .
v_call: TRBV20-1
cdr3_aa: CSASADYEQYF
cdr3_nt: TGCAGTGCTAGTGCCGACTACGAGCAGTACTTC

clone_size: many
j_call: TRBJ2-2
d_call: .
v_call: TRBV7-9
cdr3_aa: CASTNVGTGELFF
cdr3_nt: TGTGCCAGCACCAATGTGGGGACCGGGGAGCTGTTTTTT

clone_size: many
j_call: TRBJ2-5
d_call: .
v_call: TRBV30
cdr3_aa: CAWSVRGETQYF
cdr3_nt: TGTGCCTGGAGTGTTCGGGGGGAGACCCAGTACTTC

clone_size: .
j_call: TRBJ2-2
d_call: .
v_call: TRBV5-4
cdr3_aa: CASSLIGSLLFFANTGELFF
cdr3_nt: TGTGCCAGCAGCTTGATTGGTTCCTTACTTTTTTTCGCGAACACCGGGGAGCTGTTTTTT